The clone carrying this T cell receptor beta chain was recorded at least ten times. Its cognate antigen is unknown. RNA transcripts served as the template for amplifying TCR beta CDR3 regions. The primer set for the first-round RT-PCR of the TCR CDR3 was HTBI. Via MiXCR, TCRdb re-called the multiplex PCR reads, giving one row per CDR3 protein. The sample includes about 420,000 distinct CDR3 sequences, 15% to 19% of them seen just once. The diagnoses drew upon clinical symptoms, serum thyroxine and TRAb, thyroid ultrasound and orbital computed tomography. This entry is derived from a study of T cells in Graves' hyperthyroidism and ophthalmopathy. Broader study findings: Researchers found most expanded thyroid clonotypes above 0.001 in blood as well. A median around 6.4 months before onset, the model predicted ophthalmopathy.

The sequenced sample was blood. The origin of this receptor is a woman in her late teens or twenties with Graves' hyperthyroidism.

This chain's CDR3 is CASSYTPLVNEQYF. The CDR3 nucleotides read TGTGCCAGCAGTTACACCCCCCTTGTTAACGAGCAGTACTTC. This sequence joins TRBV6-5 and TRBJ2-7; D is uncertain. CDR1 and CDR2 from the germline V gene are MNHEY and SVGAGI. Trimming took off 2 bases at V and 5 bases at J, with 13 bases between the two ends. CDR3 length: 14 amino acids.